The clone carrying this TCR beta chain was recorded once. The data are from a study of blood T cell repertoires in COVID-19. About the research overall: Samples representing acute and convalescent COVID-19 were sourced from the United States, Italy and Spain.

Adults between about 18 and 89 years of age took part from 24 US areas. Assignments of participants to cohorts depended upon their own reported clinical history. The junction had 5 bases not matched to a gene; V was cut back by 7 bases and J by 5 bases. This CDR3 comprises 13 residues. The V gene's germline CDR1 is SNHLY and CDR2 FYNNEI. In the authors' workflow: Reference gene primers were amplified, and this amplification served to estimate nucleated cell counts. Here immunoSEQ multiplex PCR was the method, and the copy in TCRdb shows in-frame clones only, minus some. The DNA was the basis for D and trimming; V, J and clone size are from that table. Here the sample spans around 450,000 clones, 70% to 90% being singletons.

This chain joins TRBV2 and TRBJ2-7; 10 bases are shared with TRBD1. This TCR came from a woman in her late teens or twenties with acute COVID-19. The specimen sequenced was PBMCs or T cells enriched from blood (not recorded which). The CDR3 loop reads CASTSGTGDEQYF. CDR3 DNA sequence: TGTGCCAGCACCTCCGGGACAGGGGACGAGCAGTACTTC.